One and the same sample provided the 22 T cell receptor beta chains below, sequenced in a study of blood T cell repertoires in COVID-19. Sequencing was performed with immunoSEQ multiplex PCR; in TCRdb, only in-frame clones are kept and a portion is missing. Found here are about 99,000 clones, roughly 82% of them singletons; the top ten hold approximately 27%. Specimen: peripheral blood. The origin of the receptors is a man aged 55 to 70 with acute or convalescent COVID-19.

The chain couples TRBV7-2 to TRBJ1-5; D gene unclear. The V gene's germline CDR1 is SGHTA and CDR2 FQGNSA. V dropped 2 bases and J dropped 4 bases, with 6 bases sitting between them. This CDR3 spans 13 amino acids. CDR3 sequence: CASSLRGNQPQHF. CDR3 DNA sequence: TGTGCCAGCAGCTTACGCGGAAATCAGCCCCAGCATTTT.

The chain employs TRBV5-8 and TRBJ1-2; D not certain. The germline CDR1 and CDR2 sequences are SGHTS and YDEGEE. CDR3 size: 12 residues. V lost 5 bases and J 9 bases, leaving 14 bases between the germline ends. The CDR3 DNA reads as TGTGCCAGCAGAATGGGAGGTGGCAGCTACACCTTC. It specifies CASRMGGGSYTF.

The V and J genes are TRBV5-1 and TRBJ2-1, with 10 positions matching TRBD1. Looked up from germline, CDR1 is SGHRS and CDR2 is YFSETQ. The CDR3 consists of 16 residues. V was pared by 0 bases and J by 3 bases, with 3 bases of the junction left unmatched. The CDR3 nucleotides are TGCGCCAGCAGCTTGGGACAGGGGGCCTTCTACAATGAGCAGTTCTTC. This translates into CASSLGQGAFYNEQFF.

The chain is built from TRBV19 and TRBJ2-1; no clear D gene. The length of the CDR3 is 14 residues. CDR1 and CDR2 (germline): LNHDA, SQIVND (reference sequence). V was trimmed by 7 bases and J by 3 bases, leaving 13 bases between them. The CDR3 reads CASKIVNGYNEQFF. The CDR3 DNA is TGTGCCAGTAAAATAGTAAACGGCTACAATGAGCAGTTCTTC.

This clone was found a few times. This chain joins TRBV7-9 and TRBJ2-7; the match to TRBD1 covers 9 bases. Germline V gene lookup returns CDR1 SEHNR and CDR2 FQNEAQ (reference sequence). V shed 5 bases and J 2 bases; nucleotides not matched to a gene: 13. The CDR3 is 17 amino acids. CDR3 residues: CASSPKARDREAYEQYF. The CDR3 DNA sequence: TGTGCCAGCAGCCCTAAGGCGCGGGACAGGGAGGCCTACGAGCAGTACTTC. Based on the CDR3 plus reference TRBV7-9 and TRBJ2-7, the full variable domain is DTGVSQNPRHKITKRGQNVTFRCDPISEHNRLYWYRQTLGQGPEFLTYFQNEAQLEKSRLLSDRFSAERPKGSFSTLEIQRTEQGDSAMYLCASSPKARDREAYEQYFGPGTRLTVT.

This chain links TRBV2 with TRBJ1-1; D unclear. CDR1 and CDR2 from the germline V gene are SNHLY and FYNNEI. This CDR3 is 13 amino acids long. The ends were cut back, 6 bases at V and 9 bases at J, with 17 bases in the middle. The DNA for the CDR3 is TGTGCCAGCAGCTCCCGGGAGCTACTAAAAGCTTTCTTT. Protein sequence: CASSSRELLKAFF.

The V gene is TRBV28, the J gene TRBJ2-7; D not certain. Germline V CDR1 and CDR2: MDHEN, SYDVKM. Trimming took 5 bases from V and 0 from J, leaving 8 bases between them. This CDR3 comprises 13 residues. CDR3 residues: CASSRLGSYEQYV. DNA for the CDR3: TGTGCCAGCAGTCGACTGGGCTCCTACGAGCAGTACGTC.

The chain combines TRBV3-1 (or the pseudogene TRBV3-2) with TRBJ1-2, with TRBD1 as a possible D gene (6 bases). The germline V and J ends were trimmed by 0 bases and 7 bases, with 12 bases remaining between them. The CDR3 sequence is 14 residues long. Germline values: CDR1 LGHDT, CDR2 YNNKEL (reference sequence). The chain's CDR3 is CASSQDWGGRGYTF. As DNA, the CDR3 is TGTGCCAGCAGCCAAGATTGGGGGGGCCGTGGCTACACCTTC.

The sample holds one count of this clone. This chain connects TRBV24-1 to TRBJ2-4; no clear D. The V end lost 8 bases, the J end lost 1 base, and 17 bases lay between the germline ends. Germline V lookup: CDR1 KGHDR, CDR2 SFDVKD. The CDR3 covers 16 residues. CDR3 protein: CATINHLVLAKNIQYF. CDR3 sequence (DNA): TGTGCCACCATAAACCATCTAGTTCTGGCCAAAAACATTCAGTACTTC.

The CDR3 spells CASSPRSGVANEKLFF. The CDR3 DNA reads TGTGCCAGCTCACCACGGTCGGGGGTGGCTAATGAAAAACTGTTTTTT. This chain uses TRBV18 with TRBJ1-4, with a possible D match to TRBD1 (5 bases). Germline assignment: CDR1 KGHSH and CDR2 LQKENI. There are 16 residues in the CDR3. V was cut by 1 base and J by 3 bases, with 12 bases left in between.

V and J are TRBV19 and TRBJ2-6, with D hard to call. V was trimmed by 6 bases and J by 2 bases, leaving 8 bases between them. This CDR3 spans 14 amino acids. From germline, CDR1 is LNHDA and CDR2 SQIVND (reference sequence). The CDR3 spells CASSGGAGANVLTF. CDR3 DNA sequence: TGTGCCAGTAGCGGCGGCGCTGGGGCCAACGTCCTGACTTTC.

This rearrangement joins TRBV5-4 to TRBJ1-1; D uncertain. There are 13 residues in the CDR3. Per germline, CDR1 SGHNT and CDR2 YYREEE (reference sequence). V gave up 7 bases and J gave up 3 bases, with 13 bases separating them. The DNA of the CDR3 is TGTGCCAGCCGAGAGGGTTTGGACACTGAAGCTTTCTTT. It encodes CASREGLDTEAFF.

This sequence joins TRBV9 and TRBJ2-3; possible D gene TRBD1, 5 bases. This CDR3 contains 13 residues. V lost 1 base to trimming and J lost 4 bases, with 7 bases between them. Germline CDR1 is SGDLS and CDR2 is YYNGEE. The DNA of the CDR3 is TGTGCCAGCAGCGTATCCAGGGCAGATACGCAGTATTTT. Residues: CASSVSRADTQYF. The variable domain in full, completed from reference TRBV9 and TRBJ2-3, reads DSGVTQTPKHLITATGQRVTLRCSPRSGDLSVYWYQQSLDQGLQFLIQYYNGEERAKGNILERFSAQQFPDLHSELNLSSLELGDSALYFCASSVSRADTQYFGPGTRLTVL.

DNA for the CDR3: TGTGCCAGCAGCTTAGTTCCAGGCAGGAACACTGAAGCTTTCTTT. Its protein product is CASSLVPGRNTEAFF. The V gene is TRBV7-6, the J gene TRBJ1-1; D gene uncertain. The germline CDR1 and CDR2 sequences are SGHVS and FNYEAQ. V dropped 1 base and J dropped 1 base, with 10 bases sitting between them. The CDR3 spans 15 residues.

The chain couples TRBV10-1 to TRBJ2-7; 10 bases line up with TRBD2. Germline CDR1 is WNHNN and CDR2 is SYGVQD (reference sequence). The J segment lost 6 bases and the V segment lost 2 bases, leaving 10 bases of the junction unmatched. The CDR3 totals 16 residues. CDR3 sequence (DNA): TGCGCCAGCAGTGAGAGGGCTAGCGGGAGTCAATTCGAGCAGTACTTC. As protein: CASSERASGSQFEQYF.

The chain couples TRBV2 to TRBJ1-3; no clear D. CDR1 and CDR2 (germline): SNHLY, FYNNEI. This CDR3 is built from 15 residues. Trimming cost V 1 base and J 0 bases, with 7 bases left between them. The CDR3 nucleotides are TGTGCCAGCAGTGAAGTGGGCTCCTCTGGAAACACCATATATTTT. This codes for CASSEVGSSGNTIYF. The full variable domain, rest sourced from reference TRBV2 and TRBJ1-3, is EPEVTQTPSHQVTQMGQEVILRCVPISNHLYFYWYRQILGQKVEFLVSFYNNEISEKSEIFDDQFSVERPDGSNFTLKIRSTKLEDSAMYFCASSEVGSSGNTIYFGEGSWLTVV.

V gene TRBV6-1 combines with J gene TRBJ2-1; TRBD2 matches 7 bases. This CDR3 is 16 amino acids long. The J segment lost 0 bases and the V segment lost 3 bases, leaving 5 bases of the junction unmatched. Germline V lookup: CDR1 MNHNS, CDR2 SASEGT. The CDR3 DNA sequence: TGTGCCAGCAGTGAGGTGTGGGGGGGCTCCTACAATGAGCAGTTCTTC. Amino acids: CASSEVWGGSYNEQFF.

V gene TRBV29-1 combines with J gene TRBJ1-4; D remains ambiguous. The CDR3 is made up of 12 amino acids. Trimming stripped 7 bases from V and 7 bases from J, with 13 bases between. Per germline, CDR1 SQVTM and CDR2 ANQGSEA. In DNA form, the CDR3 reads TGCAGCGCCGCCCAACTAGGTGAAAAACTGTTTTTT. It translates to CSAAQLGEKLFF.

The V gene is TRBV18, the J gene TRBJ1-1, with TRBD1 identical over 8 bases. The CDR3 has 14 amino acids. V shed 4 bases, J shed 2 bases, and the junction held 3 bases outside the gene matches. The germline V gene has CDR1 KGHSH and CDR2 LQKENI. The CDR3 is CASSRQGPNTEAFF. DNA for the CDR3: TGTGCCAGCTCACGACAGGGGCCAAACACTGAAGCTTTCTTT.

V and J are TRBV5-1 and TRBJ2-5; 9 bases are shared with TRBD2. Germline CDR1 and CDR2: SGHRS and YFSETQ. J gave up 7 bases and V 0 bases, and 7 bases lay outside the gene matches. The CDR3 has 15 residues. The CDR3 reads CASSLVAGGPGTQYF. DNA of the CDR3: TGCGCCAGCAGCTTGGTGGCGGGAGGGCCAGGGACCCAGTACTTC.

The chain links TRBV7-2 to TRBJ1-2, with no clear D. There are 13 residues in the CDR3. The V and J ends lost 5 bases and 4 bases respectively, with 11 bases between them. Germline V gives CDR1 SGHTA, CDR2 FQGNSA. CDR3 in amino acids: CASSPHSPYGYTF. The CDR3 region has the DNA TGTGCCAGCAGCCCACATTCCCCCTATGGCTACACCTTC. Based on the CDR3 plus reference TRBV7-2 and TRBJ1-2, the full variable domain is GAGVSQSPSNKVTEKGKDVELRCDPISGHTALYWYRQSLGQGLEFLIYFQGNSAPDKSGLPSDRFSAERTGGSVSTLTIQRTQQEDSAVYLCASSPHSPYGYTFGSGTRLTVV.

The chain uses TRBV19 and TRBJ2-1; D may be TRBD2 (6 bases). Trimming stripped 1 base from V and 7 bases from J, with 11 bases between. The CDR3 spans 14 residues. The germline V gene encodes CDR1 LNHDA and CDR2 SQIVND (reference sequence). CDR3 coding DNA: TGTGCCAGTAGTATAGCAACGGGGGAAAATGAGCAGTTCTTC. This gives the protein CASSIATGENEQFF. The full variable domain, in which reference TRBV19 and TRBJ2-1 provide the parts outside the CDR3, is DGGITQSPKYLFRKEGQNVTLSCEQNLNHDAMYWYRQDPGQGLRLIYYSQIVNDFQKGDIAEGYSVSREKKESFPLTVTSAQKNPTAFYLCASSIATGENEQFFGPGTRLTVL.